This TCR beta chain is from a study of blood T cells in healthy people across ages. Regarding the study as a whole: In long-lived donors, naive CD4+ cell counts and diversity exceeded those of aged donors. No one knew whether donors had CMV, which possibly confounded expanded clonotype changes.

Through a sample-barcoded 5' primer and a J-beta primer mix, a second PCR was run for 7 to 11 cycles. TCRdb re-derived calls from the 5' RACE reads in MiXCR, one entry per CDR3 protein. The sample lists about 1.1 million distinct CDR3 sequences, about two fifths occurring once. This clonotype was found many times. The antigen is undetermined. A junction boundary mismatches the germline segment, possibly from a read error. The CDR3 loop spans 14 amino acids. Germline V gene data show CDR1 as PRHDT and CDR2 as FYEKMQ (reference sequence). Healthy Caucasians from Russia aged roughly 6 to 95 served as donors.

The rearrangement joins TRBV13 to TRBJ2-3, with unresolved D. Sequencing was done on a sample of blood. This clonotype was obtained from a man aged 18 to 30 in good health. Here the CDR3 DNA reads TGTGCCAGCAGTTTAGGCCCGGGCACAGATACGCAGTATTTT. The encoded protein is CASSLGPGTDTQYF. The variable domain in full, with the rest retrieved from reference TRBV13 and TRBJ2-3, is AAGVIQSPRHLIKEKRETATLKCYPIPRHDTVYWYQQGPGQDPQFLISFYEKMQSDKGSIPDRFSAQQFSDYHSELNMSSLELGDSALYFCASSLGPGTDTQYFGPGTRLTVL.